Presented here are 19 T cell receptor beta chains from one specimen sequenced in a study of technical replicates of blood from a few donors. Only in-frame clones appear in the TCRdb table, and some are missing; sequencing was by immunoSEQ multiplex PCR. In the table there are about 71,000 clones, roughly 97% of which are singletons. The sequenced material came from T cells isolated from PBMCs. These receptors all come from a human donor in good health.

This clone has a single count. This chain connects TRBV29-1 to TRBJ1-4, with D unresolved. Germline CDR1 SQVTM, CDR2 ANQGSEA. The CDR3 length is 16 residues. V lost 1 base to trimming and J lost 8 bases, with 20 bases between them. In nucleotides, the CDR3 is TGCAGCGTTGAAGCCCCCAGTGGCGCGGCACGCGAAAAACTGTTTTTT. It encodes CSVEAPSGAAREKLFF.

The chain carries TRBV7-2 and TRBJ1-2; D ambiguous. Germline V lookup: CDR1 SGHTA, CDR2 FQGNSA. This CDR3 is built from 12 residues. V dropped 2 bases and J dropped 4 bases, with 5 bases sitting between them. In nucleotides, the CDR3 is TGTGCCAGCAGCTTACGGAGCTATGGCTACACCTTC. It is translated as CASSLRSYGYTF.

The chain combines TRBV5-6 with TRBJ2-1, with 8 bases that match TRBD2. The CDR3 has 15 amino acids. Germline CDR1 SGHDT, CDR2 YYEEEE. The J segment lost 10 bases and the V segment lost 1 base, leaving 10 bases of the junction unmatched. The CDR3 nucleotides read TGTGCCAGCAGCTTGTATCCCAGCGGGAGTTGGGAGCAGTTCTTC. This sequence encodes CASSLYPSGSWEQFF.

The V call is TRBV7-8, the J call TRBJ1-4, with 7 bases matching TRBD1. In germline, CDR1 is SGHVS, CDR2 FQNEAQ. With 5 bases clipped from V and 8 bases from J, the junction kept 14 bases outside the gene matches. The CDR3 spans 16 residues. The CDR3 coding sequence is TGTGCCAGCAGCGTATTTACCGGGACAGCTCACGAAAAACTGTTTTTT. Residues: CASSVFTGTAHEKLFF.

This chain uses TRBV5-1 with TRBJ2-3, with 7 bases fitting TRBD1. The CDR3 has 15 residues. Germline CDR1 reads SGHRS; CDR2 reads YFSETQ. The J segment lost 3 bases and the V segment lost 5 bases, leaving 9 bases of the junction unmatched. This chain's CDR3 is CASRDRVDGTDTQYF. The CDR3 region has the DNA TGCGCCAGCAGAGACAGGGTCGATGGTACAGATACGCAGTATTTT. The entire variable domain, with the rest obtained from reference TRBV5-1 and TRBJ2-3, is as follows: KAGVTQTPRYLIKTRGQQVTLSCSPISGHRSVSWYQQTPGQGLQFLFEYFSETQRNKGNFPGRFSGRQFSNSRSEMNVSTLELGDSALYLCASRDRVDGTDTQYFGPGTRLTVL.

This chain uses TRBV10-3 with TRBJ2-3; 10 nucleotides agree with TRBD2. Trimming removed 5 bases from V and 3 bases from J; junction bases left unmatched: 5. This CDR3 contains 15 residues. The germline CDR1 and CDR2 sequences are ENHRY and SYGVKD. The CDR3 nucleotides read TGTGCCATCAGTCGACTAGCGGGTGGAACAGATACGCAGTATTTT. This sequence encodes CAISRLAGGTDTQYF.

The rearrangement joins TRBV25-1 to TRBJ1-2; tentative D call: TRBD1 (6 bases). Germline V gene data show CDR1 as MGHDK and CDR2 as SYGVNS. The V end was cut by 4 bases, the J end by 4 bases, with 7 bases between. This CDR3 has 12 amino acids. The CDR3 reads CASSGTAYGYTF. The CDR3 coding sequence is TGTGCCAGCAGTGGGACAGCCTATGGCTACACCTTC.

The chain carries TRBV5-6 and TRBJ2-5; maybe TRBD1 (5 bases). CDR1 and CDR2 from the germline V gene are SGHDT and YYEEEE. There are 13 residues in the CDR3. Between the trimmed V and J ends, which lost 2 bases and 2 bases, there was a span of 7 bases. The CDR3 coding sequence is TGTGCCAGCAGCTTAGGGGTGCAAGAGACCCAGTACTTC. Translation: CASSLGVQETQYF.

The chain couples TRBV7-9 to TRBJ2-7; 8 nucleotides line up with TRBD1. Germline CDR1 SEHNR, CDR2 FQNEAQ (reference sequence). Trimming at V came to 0 bases and at J to 6 bases, leaving 7 bases not matched to a gene. This CDR3 comprises 15 residues. The CDR3 region is CASSLAGQGIVEQYF. CDR3 DNA: TGTGCCAGCAGCTTAGCCGGACAGGGAATTGTCGAGCAGTACTTC.

This clone occurred once. This chain links TRBV29-1 with TRBJ1-2, with D maybe TRBD1 (6 bases). The germline CDR1 and CDR2 sequences are SQVTM and ANQGSEA. V shed 4 bases and J shed 2 bases, with 11 bases lying between them. CDR3 length: 13 amino acids. CDR3 amino acids: CSVAEQGNYGYTF. Written as DNA, the CDR3 is TGCAGCGTTGCAGAACAGGGAAACTATGGCTACACCTTC.

The chain employs TRBV6-1 and TRBJ2-6; 9 bases align to TRBD1. V dropped 4 bases and J dropped 0; count of bases not matched to a gene: 4. This CDR3 is 17 amino acids long. Per the germline V gene, CDR1 is MNHNS and CDR2 is SASEGT. CDR3 loop: CASSGTGVFSGANVLTF. The CDR3 DNA sequence: TGTGCCAGCAGTGGGACAGGGGTTTTCTCTGGGGCCAACGTCCTGACTTTC.

This clone has only one observation. This chain connects TRBV18 to TRBJ2-5; 10 bases fit TRBD2. The CDR3 is made up of 18 amino acids. Germline values: CDR1 KGHSH, CDR2 LQKENI. Losses at the gene ends were 2 bases for V and 1 base for J; bases not matched to a gene: 10. The CDR3 region is CASSPKSGLADIQETQYF. For the CDR3, the DNA is TGTGCCAGCTCACCAAAGTCAGGACTAGCGGACATCCAAGAGACCCAGTACTTC.

The chain recombines TRBV29-1 with TRBJ1-2; D ambiguous. The V end lost 0 bases, the J end lost 4 bases, and 9 bases lay between the germline ends. CDR1 is SQVTM and CDR2 is ANQGSEA in the germline V gene. The CDR3 has 13 residues. In DNA form, the CDR3 reads TGCAGCGTTGAAGAGACGGGGATCTATGGCTACACCTTC. It specifies CSVEETGIYGYTF.

The V and J genes are TRBV28 and TRBJ2-2; 12 bases match TRBD2. Germline CDR1 and CDR2: MDHEN and SYDVKM. This CDR3 is 14 amino acids long. Trimming cost V 10 bases and J 7 bases; bases outside gene matches: 7. CDR3: CATRLAGDSGELFF. The CDR3 bases are TGTGCCACCAGACTAGCGGGAGACAGCGGGGAGCTGTTTTTT. The variable domain in full, with the rest retrieved from reference TRBV28 and TRBJ2-2, is DVKVTQSSRYLVKRTGEKVFLECVQDMDHENMFWYRQDPGLGLRLIYFSYDVKMKEKGDIPEGYSVSREKKERFSLILESASTNQTSMYLCATRLAGDSGELFFGEGSRLTVL.

The chain has TRBV28 and TRBJ1-1; possibly TRBD1 for D (5 bases). Germline CDR1 and CDR2: MDHEN and SYDVKM. CDR3 length equals 12 residues. Trimming took off 6 bases at V and 5 bases at J, with 10 bases between the two ends. CDR3 in DNA: TGTGCCAGCAGATTCGGGGGAACTGAAGCTTTCTTT. This translates into CASRFGGTEAFF.

V gene TRBV6-5 combines with J gene TRBJ1-2; the match to TRBD1 covers 7 bases. The CDR3 contains 12 residues. The V gene's germline CDR1 is MNHEY and CDR2 SVGAGI. The ends lost 6 bases at V and 7 bases at J; junction bases unmatched: 5. CDR3 DNA sequence: TGTGCCAGCAGCACAGGGGATCGTGGCTACACCTTC. As protein: CASSTGDRGYTF.

This chain's CDR3 is CASSLRASGRESSYEQYF. For the CDR3, the DNA is TGTGCCAGCAGCTTACGGGCTAGCGGGCGCGAGAGCTCCTACGAGCAGTACTTC. The rearrangement links TRBV7-9 to TRBJ2-7; 8 positions agree with TRBD2. The trim removed 2 bases at V and 0 bases at J, leaving 12 bases unmatched. The CDR3 is 18 residues long. The germline V gene encodes CDR1 SEHNR and CDR2 FQNEAQ (reference sequence).

The chain combines TRBV7-6 with TRBJ2-7; 7 positions agree with TRBD2. The CDR3 is 16 amino acids. V was clipped by 5 bases and J by 0 bases; unmatched bases: 10. CDR1 is SGHVS and CDR2 is FNYEAQ in the germline V gene. CDR3: CASSRRSRTSSYEQYF. In DNA, the CDR3 is TGTGCCAGCAGCCGGCGGTCGAGGACTAGCTCCTACGAGCAGTACTTC.

V is TRBV5-4 and J is TRBJ2-2; perhaps TRBD2 as D (6 bases). Trimming cost V 6 bases and J 6 bases, with 12 bases left between them. CDR1 and CDR2 (germline): SGHNT, YYREEE (reference sequence). There are 13 residues in the CDR3. The CDR3 nucleotides read TGTGCCAGCATGGGGCCGGGGGCCGGGGAGCTGTTTTTT. Translating it yields CASMGPGAGELFF.